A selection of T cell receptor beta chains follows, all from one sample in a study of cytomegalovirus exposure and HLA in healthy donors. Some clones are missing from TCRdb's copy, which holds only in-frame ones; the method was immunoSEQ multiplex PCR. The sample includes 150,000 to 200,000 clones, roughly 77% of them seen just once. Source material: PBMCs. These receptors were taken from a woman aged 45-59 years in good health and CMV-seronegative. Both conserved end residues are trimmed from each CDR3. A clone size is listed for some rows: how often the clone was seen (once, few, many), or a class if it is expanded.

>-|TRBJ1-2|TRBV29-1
SVDSLQGNYGYT
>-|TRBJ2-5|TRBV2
ASSEVGGQKETQY
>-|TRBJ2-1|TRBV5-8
ASSLSAGIGHNEQF
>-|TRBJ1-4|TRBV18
ASSQGLNEKLF
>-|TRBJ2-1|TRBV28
ASSLAAVTRQGQF
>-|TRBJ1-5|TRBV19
ASSIVTGYSNQPQH
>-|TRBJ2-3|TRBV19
ASSIQGARDTQY
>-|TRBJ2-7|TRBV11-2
ASSGGLAGTTRNFEQY
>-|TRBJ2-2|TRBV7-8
ASSPTGNTGELF
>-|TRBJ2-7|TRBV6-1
ASSPRQGTYEQY
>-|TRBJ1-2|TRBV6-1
AGSRRAGNNYGYT
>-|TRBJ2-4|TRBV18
ASSPEVLGLGNIQY
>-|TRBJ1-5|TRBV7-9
ASSPPGVEGQPQH
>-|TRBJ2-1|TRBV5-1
ASSLGDRTFLIEQF
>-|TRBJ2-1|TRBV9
ASSVGRGRSYNEQF
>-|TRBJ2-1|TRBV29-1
SARGNIPGEQF
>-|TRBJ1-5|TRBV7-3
ASSLSLARSVGQPQH
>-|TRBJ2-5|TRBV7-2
ASRRGGLYQETQY
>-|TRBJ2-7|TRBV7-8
ASTRSSSYEQY
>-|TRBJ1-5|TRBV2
ASRTGREPQH
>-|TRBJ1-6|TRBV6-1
ASSARINSPLH
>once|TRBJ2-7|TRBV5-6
ASSPRGTGSHEQY
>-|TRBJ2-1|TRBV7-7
ASSLAGQGGNEQF
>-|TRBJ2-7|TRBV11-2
ASSLASYEQY
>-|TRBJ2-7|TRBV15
ATSKPGQGSYEQY
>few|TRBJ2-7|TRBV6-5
ASSYRGGLHYEQY
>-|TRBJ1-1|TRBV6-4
ASSDQRGEAF
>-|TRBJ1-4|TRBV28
ASSDTEEKLF
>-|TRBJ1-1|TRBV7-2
ASSLQGSITEAF
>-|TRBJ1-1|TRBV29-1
SADRWNTEAF
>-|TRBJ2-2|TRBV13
ASSATRGGELF
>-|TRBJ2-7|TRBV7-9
ASSFRVAGGEQY
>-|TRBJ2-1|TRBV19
ASSIGSGRGNEQF
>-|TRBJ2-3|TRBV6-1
ASRAPGSSEGTQY
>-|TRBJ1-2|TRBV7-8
ASSRAQQGAANYGYT
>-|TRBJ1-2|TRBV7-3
ASSLHIVRVYGYT
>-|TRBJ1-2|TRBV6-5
ASSYKQGGGYT
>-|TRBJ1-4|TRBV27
ASSLGWAAANEKLF
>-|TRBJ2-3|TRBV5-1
ASSLDPPTSEADTQY
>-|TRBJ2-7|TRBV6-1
ASRPPGTSGSKQY
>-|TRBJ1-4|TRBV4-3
ASSQDLGGRNEKLF
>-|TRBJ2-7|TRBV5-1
ASSFGQTYEQY
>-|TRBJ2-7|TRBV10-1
ASSGPGHVSYEQY
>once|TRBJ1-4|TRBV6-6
ASSYPTAGNEKLF
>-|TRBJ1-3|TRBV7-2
ASSPKAAAHFGNTIY
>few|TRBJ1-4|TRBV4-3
ASSQPRDRGEKLF
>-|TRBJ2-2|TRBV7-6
ASSFLAGGDGELF
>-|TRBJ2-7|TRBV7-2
ASSSWGRYEQY
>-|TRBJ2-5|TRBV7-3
ASSLKSGETQY
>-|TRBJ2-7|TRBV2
ASSERAGAYEQY
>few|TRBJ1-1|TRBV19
ASSHREPNTEAF
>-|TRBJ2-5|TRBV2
ASSAGRGETQY
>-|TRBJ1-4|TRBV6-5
ASGLQGRGEKLF
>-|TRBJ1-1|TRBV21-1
ASSKEVATWAF
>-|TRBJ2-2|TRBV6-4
ASSVRTGRGELF
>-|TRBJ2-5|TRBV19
ASSPNRGETQY
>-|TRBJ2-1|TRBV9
ASSVELAGVDEQF
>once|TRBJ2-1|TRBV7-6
ASSQRAVSSSYNEQF
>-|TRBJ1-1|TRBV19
ASSTLDMKVTEAF